Given below is one TCR beta chain in context. After removal of 5 bases from V and 0 bases from J, the junction contained 5 bases not matched to a gene. This CDR3 region has 15 residues. Germline CDR1 and CDR2: SGHTA and FQGNSA. Survey-level immunoSEQ sequencing profiled the TCR beta repertoire. Produced via immunoSEQ multiplex PCR; TCRdb's table is partial and in-frame only. The sample contains around 50,000 clones, approximately 93% of which appear only once. The chain employs TRBV7-2 and TRBJ2-3, with 7 nucleotides matching TRBD1. This receptor was taken from a man between 40 and 49 years old with rheumatoid arthritis. The sequencing input was PBMCs. CDR3 protein: CASSLGQVSTDTQYF. CDR3 in DNA: TGTGCCAGCAGCCTTGGACAGGTTAGCACAGATACGCAGTATTTT.